The 5 T cell receptor beta chains reported below all come from one sample, sequenced in a study of blood T cell repertoires in COVID-19. TCRdb's copy holds only in-frame clones and misses some; the assay was immunoSEQ multiplex PCR. The sample lists some 40,000 clones, more than 70% occurring once. What was sequenced was peripheral blood. The receptors originated from a human donor in a cohort sampled during active COVID-19.

This clone was seen just once. V and J are TRBV4-1 and TRBJ1-1, with D hard to call. Germline CDR1 reads MGHRA; CDR2 reads YSYEKL. This CDR3 has 16 amino acids. Trimming took 2 bases from V and 0 from J, leaving 13 bases between them. This CDR3 reads CASSQPTAGVNTEAFF. The CDR3 nucleotides are TGCGCCAGCAGCCAACCTACGGCCGGGGTGAACACTGAAGCTTTCTTT.

The genes are TRBV27 and TRBJ2-7; 8 bases match TRBD2. Germline assignment: CDR1 MNHEY and CDR2 SMNVEV (reference sequence). The CDR3 covers 16 residues. Losses at the gene ends were 4 bases for V and 7 bases for J; bases not matched to a gene: 15. CDR3 region: CASSSTGGRRTGEQYF. The CDR3 region has the DNA TGTGCCAGCAGTTCTACGGGGGGGCGGAGGACTGGGGAGCAGTACTTC.

The gene calls are TRBV2 and TRBJ2-7; possible D gene TRBD1, 5 bases. The CDR3 covers 13 residues. Germline V gives CDR1 SNHLY, CDR2 FYNNEI. V was pared by 7 bases and J by 2 bases, with 12 bases between. DNA of the CDR3: TGTGCCAGCAAAGAGACAGCCACCTACGAGCAGTACTTC. As protein: CASKETATYEQYF.

This clone was seen just once. A read error may produce the germline difference seen at one junction end. The chain uses TRBV7-7 and TRBJ2-7, with D tentatively TRBD1 (6 bases). Per germline, CDR1 SSHAT and CDR2 FNYEAQ (reference sequence). The CDR3 spans 15 residues. The CDR3 here is CASSLDWGPDYEQYF. CDR3 nucleotides: TGTGCTAGCAGCTTAGACTGGGGGCCGGACTACGAGCAGTACTTC.

V and J are TRBV4-1 and TRBJ1-2; TRBD1 matches 8 bases. With V trimmed by 4 bases and J by 13 bases, 8 bases remained unmatched. Germline CDR1 reads MGHRA; CDR2 reads YSYEKL. The CDR3 consists of 12 residues. The CDR3 coding sequence is TGCGCCAGCAGCCCCGTCCAGGGGGCGAGCACCTTC. It translates to CASSPVQGASTF.